This entry describes one T cell receptor (beta chain). A read error may account for a junction end that differs from germline. These data originate in a study of blood T cell repertoires in COVID-19. Study-level background: Sites in the United States, Italy and Spain provided acute and convalescent COVID-19 samples. Nucleic acid was either cDNA or gDNA, and it came from T cells, B-cell-depleted T cells, or PBMCs.

Authors' data handling: Reference gene primers were amplified, and this amplification served to estimate nucleated cell counts. Generated by immunoSEQ multiplex PCR, the TCRdb table keeps only in-frame clones and is missing some. V and J calls plus clone size are reproduced from that table; the DNA served to infer D and trimming. The repertoire holds about 97,000 clones, with approximately 90% as singletons. Material: peripheral blood. This receptor was taken from a man aged 60 to 75 with acute or convalescent COVID-19.

For the CDR3, the DNA is TGTGCCAGCAGTCAAGAGGGGAGCTCTGGAAACACCATATATTTT. Protein: CASSQEGSSGNTIYF. V is TRBV3-1 (or the pseudogene TRBV3-2) and J is TRBJ1-3; a weak D match, TRBD1 (5 bases). From germline, CDR1 is LGHDT and CDR2 YNNKEL (reference sequence). This CDR3 region has 15 residues.